This entry lists 30 T cell receptor beta chains sequenced from one sample in a study of OX40 agonist ivuxolimab in advanced cancers. Libraries came from the immunoSEQ multiplex PCR assay. TCRdb carries this immuneACCESS record with in-frame sequences only. Its versions omit some clonotypes, under half of them owing to an unresolved V gene in the studies checked, with the rest unexplained. The sample records some 40,000 clones, around 92% of which are singletons. The ten biggest clones cover roughly 15% of the sample. The material sequenced was CD4+ or CD8+ T cells sorted from blood, taken in a trial of the OX40 agonist ivuxolimab. Receptor source: an adult with an advanced solid tumor such as melanoma, head and neck, liver or kidney cancer.

This clone is medium-sized within its sample. This chain connects TRBV9 to TRBJ2-3; D may correspond to TRBD1 or TRBD2 (7 bases each). V shed 4 bases and J shed 4 bases, with 19 bases lying between them. Germline values: CDR1 SGDLS, CDR2 YYNGEE. The CDR3 is 16 residues long. CDR3 sequence: CASSPDGAGGADTQYF. For the CDR3, the DNA is TGTGCCAGCAGCCCAGATGGGGCAGGGGGGGCAGATACGCAGTATTTT.

This chain links TRBV28 with TRBJ2-5; 12 nucleotides align to TRBD1. The length of the CDR3 is 16 residues. Germline V lookup: CDR1 MDHEN, CDR2 SYDVKM. V gave up 3 bases and J gave up 4 bases; unmatched junction bases: 6. The CDR3 sequence is CASSLRDRGLVETQYF. CDR3 coding DNA: TGTGCCAGCAGTTTGCGGGACAGGGGGCTTGTAGAGACCCAGTACTTC.

This chain connects TRBV11-3 to TRBJ1-5; tentatively, D is TRBD1 (6 bases). The ends were cut back, 4 bases at V and 3 bases at J, with 7 bases in the middle. Germline CDR1 SGHNT, CDR2 YENEEA. CDR3 length: 13 residues. CDR3 DNA: TGTGCCAGCAGCTCAGGGGTCAATCAGCCCCAGCATTTT. Its protein product is CASSSGVNQPQHF.

The genes are TRBV11-2 and TRBJ1-2; 8 positions agree with TRBD1. The CDR3 consists of 15 residues. The junction had 11 bases not matched to a gene; V was cut back by 5 bases and J by 6 bases. CDR1 and CDR2 from the germline V gene are SGHAT and FQNNGV. The CDR3 region has the DNA TGTGCCAGCAGCGGGAGATCGCAGGGGGCTGATGGCTACACCTTC. This translates into CASSGRSQGADGYTF.

This rearrangement joins TRBV19 to TRBJ2-3; 13 bases agree with TRBD2. The V gene's germline CDR1 is LNHDA and CDR2 SQIVND (reference sequence). V lost 4 bases and J lost 2; bases outside the gene matches: 3. CDR3 length equals 16 residues. For the CDR3, the DNA is TGTGCCAGTAGTAAGGGACTAGCGGGGTACACAGATACGCAGTATTTT. Translation: CASSKGLAGYTDTQYF.

V and J are TRBV7-2 and TRBJ2-5; the D is unclear. The germline V gene has CDR1 SGHTA and CDR2 FQGNSA. The CDR3 loop spans 14 amino acids. The V end was cut by 5 bases, the J end by 1 base, with 11 bases between. In DNA, the CDR3 is TGTGCCAGCAGCCCCCCCCGGGTCCAAGAGACCCAGTACTTC. It encodes CASSPPRVQETQYF.

The gene calls are TRBV5-4 and TRBJ2-7; 11 bases map to TRBD1. The CDR3 has 16 amino acids. With V trimmed by 1 base and J by 6 bases, 9 bases remained unmatched. Germline CDR1 is SGHNT and CDR2 is YYREEE (reference sequence). The CDR3 sequence is CASSLYGQGANREQYF. DNA of the CDR3: TGTGCCAGCAGCTTGTACGGACAGGGGGCGAATCGCGAGCAGTACTTC.

V is TRBV28 and J is TRBJ1-1; tentative D call: TRBD1 (6 bases). Trimming removed 10 bases from V and 0 bases from J, with 12 bases in between. The CDR3 is made up of 13 amino acids. The germline CDR1 and CDR2 sequences are MDHEN and SYDVKM. This CDR3 reads CAIRDTLNTEAFF. The CDR3 bases are TGTGCCATACGGGACACCTTGAACACTGAAGCTTTCTTT.

The chain has TRBV7-6 and TRBJ2-3; tentative D call: TRBD2 (6 bases). There are 17 residues in the CDR3. Trimming removed 1 base at V and 5 bases at J, with 19 bases between. Germline loops: CDR1 SGHVS, CDR2 FNYEAQ. This chain's CDR3 is CASSLVSSEGERDTQYF. The CDR3 nucleotides read TGTGCCAGCAGCTTAGTATCGTCGGAGGGCGAGAGAGATACGCAGTATTTT.

V is TRBV7-9 and J is TRBJ1-5; D uncertain. The V gene lost 2 bases and the J gene lost 3 bases, with 8 bases spanning the gap. CDR1 and CDR2 from the germline V gene are SEHNR and FQNEAQ (reference sequence). This CDR3 is built from 14 residues. The CDR3 region is CASSLPGFNQPQHF. As DNA, the CDR3 is TGTGCCAGCAGCTTACCGGGCTTCAATCAGCCCCAGCATTTT.

The chain links TRBV6-1 to TRBJ2-1; the match to TRBD1 covers 10 bases. V was clipped by 8 bases and J by 3 bases; unmatched bases: 7. Germline assignment: CDR1 MNHNS and CDR2 SASEGT. There are 15 residues in the CDR3. In DNA, the CDR3 is TGTGCCAGCGGGCCGCGGGACAGGGGCTACAATGAGCAGTTCTTC. Translating gives CASGPRDRGYNEQFF.

The rearrangement uses TRBV27 and TRBJ2-1, with 7 bases fitting TRBD2. There are 14 residues in the CDR3. V was pared by 0 bases and J by 6 bases, with 2 bases of the junction left unmatched. Per germline, CDR1 MNHEY and CDR2 SMNVEV (reference sequence). The CDR3 loop is CASSLSTSANEQFF. In nucleotides, the CDR3 is TGTGCCAGCAGTTTATCTACTAGCGCCAATGAGCAGTTCTTC.

This rearrangement joins TRBV12-2 to TRBJ2-1; the DNA was not used to check the table's D call, TRBD1. TRBV12-2 is termed a pseudogene. The CDR3 is made up of 16 amino acids. In DNA, the CDR3 is TGTGCAAGTCGCTTAGTCGGGGACAGGGGGAGGAATGAGCAGTTCTTC. Translation: CASRLVGDRGRNEQFF.

CDR3 in amino acids: CASSSPGQGAWEQYF. CDR3 nucleotides: TGTGCCAGCAGTTCCCCGGGACAGGGGGCGTGGGAGCAGTACTTC. The V call is TRBV27, the J call TRBJ2-7; 12 bases are shared with TRBD1. The V and J ends lost 4 bases and 7 bases, in that order; junction bases with no gene match: 8. The CDR3 runs to 15 residues. The germline V gene has CDR1 MNHEY and CDR2 SMNVEV (reference sequence).

V gene TRBV28 combines with J gene TRBJ2-3; TRBD2 is a possible D gene (6 bases). The V and J ends lost 6 bases and 1 base respectively, with 17 bases between them. Germline V gene sequence: CDR1 MDHEN, CDR2 SYDVKM. The CDR3 extends over 16 amino acids. The CDR3 region has the DNA TGTGCCAGCAGACCTGCCCCGGGGGAGGGCACAGATACGCAGTATTTT. Its protein product is CASRPAPGEGTDTQYF.

V usage is TRBV19 and J usage is TRBJ1-3; 7 bases match TRBD1. From germline, CDR1 is LNHDA and CDR2 SQIVND (reference sequence). CDR3 size: 14 residues. With 3 bases clipped from V and 4 bases from J, the junction kept 3 bases outside the gene matches. CDR3: CASSITGAGNTIYF. The CDR3 DNA is TGTGCCAGTAGTATCACAGGGGCCGGAAACACCATATATTTT.

This clone was seen a single time. CDR3 sequence: CASSLAGSFDAFF. The CDR3 nucleotides are TGTGCCAGCAGCTTAGCGGGCTCATTCGACGCTTTCTTT. The chain couples TRBV7-9 to TRBJ1-1, with D uncertain. CDR3 size: 13 residues. In germline, CDR1 is SEHNR, CDR2 FQNEAQ (reference sequence). The V end was cut by 0 bases, the J end by 11 bases, with 13 bases between.

This chain links TRBV30 with TRBJ2-5; 7 bases line up with TRBD2. Germline V gene data show CDR1 as GTSNPN and CDR2 as SVGIG (reference sequence). V trimming: 5 bases; J trimming: 4 bases; junction bases outside the gene matches: 7. The CDR3 has 13 amino acids. Here the CDR3 reads CAWAGGGGETQYF. CDR3 bases: TGTGCCTGGGCTGGTGGGGGGGGAGAGACCCAGTACTTC.

The chain carries TRBV6-4 and TRBJ2-1, with 8 bases identical to TRBD1. Germline V CDR1 and CDR2: MRHNA, SNTAGT. With V trimmed by 6 bases and J by 6 bases, 10 bases remained unmatched. The CDR3 runs 15 residues. The CDR3 sequence is CASSPGTGGGNEQFF. Here the CDR3 DNA reads TGTGCCAGCAGCCCGGGGACAGGAGGGGGCAATGAGCAGTTCTTC.

The V gene is TRBV5-6, the J gene TRBJ2-7, with D perhaps TRBD1 or TRBD2 (5 bases each). The CDR3 has 16 amino acids. The germline V and J ends were trimmed by 4 bases and 4 bases, with 21 bases remaining between them. CDR1 and CDR2 (germline): SGHDT, YYEEEE. Here the CDR3 DNA reads TGTGCCAGCAGCCAACGAACCGGGACGGGAATTTACGAGCAGTACTTC. This gives the protein CASSQRTGTGIYEQYF.

The chain couples TRBV13 to TRBJ2-7; no definite D call. This CDR3 region has 12 residues. Germline-derived CDR1 and CDR2 are PRHDT and FYEKMQ (reference sequence). V lost 7 bases and J lost 2, with 9 bases in between. The CDR3 DNA is TGTGCCAGCACCGGGCAGACCTACGAGCAGTACTTC. The encoded protein is CASTGQTYEQYF.

As DNA, the CDR3 is TGTGCCAGCAGCCCACCCTTAAGGACTAGCTGGGTCGGGGAGCTGTTTTTT. Protein: CASSPPLRTSWVGELFF. The rearrangement joins TRBV7-9 to TRBJ2-2, with 8 positions matching TRBD2. V lost 5 bases, J lost 7 bases, and 15 bases stayed unmatched. The CDR3 extends over 17 amino acids. The germline CDR1 and CDR2 sequences are SEHNR and FQNEAQ (reference sequence).

The gene calls are TRBV19 and TRBJ2-2; D ambiguous. Between the trimmed V and J ends, which lost 3 bases and 6 bases, there was a span of 14 bases. Germline CDR1 and CDR2: LNHDA and SQIVND (reference sequence). The CDR3 contains 15 residues. The CDR3 coding sequence is TGTGCCAGTAGTATCCCGAGACCTACGTCCGGGGAGCTGTTTTTT. Residues: CASSIPRPTSGELFF.

The rearrangement uses TRBV2 and TRBJ2-7, with D maybe TRBD1 (6 bases). This CDR3 is 14 amino acids long. Looked up from germline, CDR1 is SNHLY and CDR2 is FYNNEI. V was shortened by 1 base and J by 3 bases, with 10 bases between the two germline ends. CDR3 amino acids: CASSEGRQVYEQYF. The CDR3 DNA sequence: TGTGCCAGCAGTGAAGGAAGACAGGTCTACGAGCAGTACTTC.

The genes are TRBV11-2 and TRBJ2-7; TRBD2 matches 13 bases. Germline CDR1 is SGHAT and CDR2 is FQNNGV. Unmatched junction bases numbered 1, after V lost 3 bases and J lost 2 bases. The length of the CDR3 is 15 residues. Written as DNA, the CDR3 is TGTGCCAGCAGCTTCACTAGCGGGGGGGCCTACGAGCAGTACTTC. This sequence encodes CASSFTSGGAYEQYF.

This clone occurred once. The rearrangement uses TRBV28 and TRBJ2-2; D perhaps matches TRBD1 (6 bases). CDR1 is MDHEN, CDR2 SYDVKM, per germline. This CDR3 has 16 amino acids. The V end was cut by 4 bases, the J end by 7 bases, with 19 bases between. CDR3: CASSSKWGRVLGELFF. The CDR3 DNA reads as TGTGCCAGCAGTTCAAAGTGGGGGCGAGTACTCGGGGAGCTGTTTTTT.

The chain is built from TRBV27 and TRBJ2-7; a possible D gene is TRBD2 (6 bases). The CDR3 length is 15 residues. Germline V lookup: CDR1 MNHEY, CDR2 SMNVEV (reference sequence). The V end was cut by 0 bases, the J end by 4 bases, with 13 bases between. CDR3 region: CASSLSINREYEQYF. CDR3 in DNA: TGTGCCAGCAGTTTATCGATAAATCGGGAGTACGAGCAGTACTTC.

The genes are TRBV30 and TRBJ2-1; no clear D gene. The length of the CDR3 is 11 residues. Germline V CDR1 and CDR2: GTSNPN, SVGIG (reference sequence). V was pared by 2 bases and J by 7 bases, with 6 bases between. The CDR3 DNA follows: TGTGCCTGGAGTCCAACAAATGAGCAGTTCTTC. Protein sequence: CAWSPTNEQFF.

V gene TRBV4-1 combines with J gene TRBJ1-3; D is uncertain. CDR1 and CDR2 from the germline V gene are MGHRA and YSYEKL. This CDR3 spans 14 amino acids. V shed 1 base and J shed 6 bases, with 10 bases lying between them. In nucleotides, the CDR3 is TGCGCCAGCAGCCAAGGAGATACCGAAAACACCATATATTTT. Protein product: CASSQGDTENTIYF.

This chain uses TRBV11-3 with TRBJ2-2; D perhaps matches TRBD2 (7 bases). V was cut by 6 bases and J by 4 bases, with 12 bases left in between. The length of the CDR3 is 14 residues. From germline, CDR1 is SGHNT and CDR2 YENEEA. The chain's CDR3 is CASRMRGGTGELFF. The CDR3 bases are TGTGCCAGCAGGATGAGGGGGGGCACCGGGGAGCTGTTTTTT.